This TCR beta chain was identified in a study of T-cell reconstitution after alpha-beta-depleted transplantation in children. Study-wide results and limits: The study traced high day-60 TCRbeta diversity in some patients to surviving recipient T cells and thymic progenitors. After transplant, at about two months, alpha-beta T cells were reportedly derived from several hundred expanded graft clones. Among T cells one year after transplant, newly produced cells accounted for most counts and diversity.

As for this clonotype: Antigen: not known.

CDR1 SGHRS and CDR2 YFSETQ come from the germline V gene. After removal of 2 bases from V and 7 bases from J, the junction contained 4 bases not matched to a gene. The CDR3 runs to 14 residues. Unique molecular identifiers were used in preparing the TCRbeta library. One entry per CDR3 protein results from TCRdb running MiXCR on the PCR reads. The sample gives 780,000 or so distinct CDR3 sequences, 16% of which show up once; roughly 5% is in the top ten. Sequenced here: PBMCs, mostly from graft donor cells, sampled 360 days after TCRalphabeta/CD19-depleted stem cell transplant. This TCR derives from a male patient aged 10 to 17 who had a stem cell transplant for acute lymphoblastic leukemia, so the T cells may come from the graft donor. The V gene is TRBV5-1, the J gene TRBJ2-1; 9 nucleotides agree with TRBD2. The CDR3 nucleotides are TGCGCCAGCAGCTTCGGACTAGCGATAAATGAGCAGTTCTTC. Protein: CASSFGLAINEQFF.